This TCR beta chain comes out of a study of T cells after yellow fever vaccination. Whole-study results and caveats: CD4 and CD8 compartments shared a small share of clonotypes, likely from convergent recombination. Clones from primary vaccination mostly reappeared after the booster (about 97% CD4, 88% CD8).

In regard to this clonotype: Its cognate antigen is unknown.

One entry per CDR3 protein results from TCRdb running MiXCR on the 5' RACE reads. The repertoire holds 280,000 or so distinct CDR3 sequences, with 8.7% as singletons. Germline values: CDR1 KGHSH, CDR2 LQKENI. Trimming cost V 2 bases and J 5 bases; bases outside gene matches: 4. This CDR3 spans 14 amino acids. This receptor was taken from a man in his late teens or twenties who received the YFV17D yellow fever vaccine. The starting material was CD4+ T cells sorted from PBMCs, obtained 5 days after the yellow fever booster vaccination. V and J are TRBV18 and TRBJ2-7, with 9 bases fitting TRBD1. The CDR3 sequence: CASSPRTGAHEQYF. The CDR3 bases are TGTGCCAGCTCACCAAGGACAGGGGCCCACGAGCAGTACTTC.